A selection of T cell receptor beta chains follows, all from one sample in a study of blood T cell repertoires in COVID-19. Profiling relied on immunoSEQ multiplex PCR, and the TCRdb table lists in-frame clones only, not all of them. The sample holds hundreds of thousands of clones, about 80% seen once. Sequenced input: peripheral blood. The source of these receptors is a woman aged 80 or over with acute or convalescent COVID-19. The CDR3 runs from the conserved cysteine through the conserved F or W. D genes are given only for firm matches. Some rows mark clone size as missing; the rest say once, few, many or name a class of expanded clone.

CDR3 DNA: TGTGCCAGCAGCAAAGACAGGGGAAGCACTGAAGCTTTCTTT
CDR3 protein: CASSKDRGSTEAFF
D gene: TRBD1
clone size: NA
J gene: TRBJ1-1
V gene: TRBV7-3

CDR3 DNA: TGTGCCAGCAGTTTGATTCGGGTGGGTAACGCCTACGAGCAGTACTTC
CDR3 protein: CASSLIRVGNAYEQYF
D gene: NA
clone size: NA
J gene: TRBJ2-7
V gene: TRBV28

CDR3 DNA: TGTGCCAGCAGCCAATATGCCTACAATGAGCAGTTCTTC
CDR3 protein: CASSQYAYNEQFF
D gene: NA
clone size: NA
J gene: TRBJ2-1
V gene: TRBV3-1/TRBV3-2

CDR3 DNA: TGTGCCAGCTCATCCACAGATAGCAATCAGCCCCAGCATTTT
CDR3 protein: CASSSTDSNQPQHF
D gene: NA
clone size: NA
J gene: TRBJ1-5
V gene: TRBV18

CDR3 DNA: TGCGCCAGCAGCTTGGGCAGTCGGGTGAACACTGAAGCTTTCTTT
CDR3 protein: CASSLGSRVNTEAFF
D gene: NA
clone size: NA
J gene: TRBJ1-1
V gene: TRBV5-1

CDR3 DNA: TGTGCCAGCAGCCGTCGGGGGGGCCCAGATACGCAGTATTTT
CDR3 protein: CASSRRGGPDTQYF
D gene: TRBD2
clone size: NA
J gene: TRBJ2-3
V gene: TRBV3-1/TRBV3-2

CDR3 DNA: TGCGCCAGCCCAGCGGGTTCCCAAGAGACCCAGTACTTC
CDR3 protein: CASPAGSQETQYF
D gene: NA
clone size: NA
J gene: TRBJ2-5
V gene: TRBV10-1

CDR3 DNA: TGTGCCAGCATAACAGGGGCGAGGACAGATACGCAGTATTTT
CDR3 protein: CASITGARTDTQYF
D gene: TRBD1
clone size: NA
J gene: TRBJ2-3
V gene: TRBV28

CDR3 DNA: TGTGCCAGCAGCTCGGCGGGCCAGGATAGGAATGAGCAGTTCTTC
CDR3 protein: CASSSAGQDRNEQFF
D gene: NA
clone size: NA
J gene: TRBJ2-1
V gene: TRBV11-3

CDR3 DNA: TGTGCCAGCTCACTTGCGCGTACGGGGGTTAATGAAAAACTGTTTTTT
CDR3 protein: CASSLARTGVNEKLFF
D gene: NA
clone size: NA
J gene: TRBJ1-4
V gene: TRBV18

CDR3 DNA: TGTGCCAGCACCAGACTGACAGGGGTCCTCTATGGCTACACCTTC
CDR3 protein: CASTRLTGVLYGYTF
D gene: TRBD1
clone size: NA
J gene: TRBJ1-2
V gene: TRBV5-8

CDR3 DNA: TGTGCCAGCTCACACACAGGGACAAACTACGAGCAGTACTTC
CDR3 protein: CASSHTGTNYEQYF
D gene: NA
clone size: NA
J gene: TRBJ2-7
V gene: TRBV18

CDR3 DNA: TGTGCCAGTAGTACACGGGACAGGGGGCTGCCTTACGAGCAGTACTTC
CDR3 protein: CASSTRDRGLPYEQYF
D gene: TRBD1
clone size: once
J gene: TRBJ2-7
V gene: TRBV19

CDR3 DNA: TGCGCCAGCAGTGAAGGGACAGGGGGCACTGAAGCTTTCTTT
CDR3 protein: CASSEGTGGTEAFF
D gene: TRBD1
clone size: NA
J gene: TRBJ1-1
V gene: TRBV10-2

CDR3 DNA: TGTGCCAGCAGCTACGATCGGACAGGGGACAATCAGCCCCAGCATTTT
CDR3 protein: CASSYDRTGDNQPQHF
D gene: NA
clone size: NA
J gene: TRBJ1-5
V gene: TRBV21-1

CDR3 DNA: TGCGCCAGCAGCTTCAGGGAACTAAACATTCAGTACTTC
CDR3 protein: CASSFRELNIQYF
D gene: NA
clone size: NA
J gene: TRBJ2-4
V gene: TRBV23-1

CDR3 DNA: TGTGCCAGCAGCCAAACAGGGGATGGCTACACCTTC
CDR3 protein: CASSQTGDGYTF
D gene: TRBD1
clone size: NA
J gene: TRBJ1-2
V gene: TRBV3-1/TRBV3-2

CDR3 DNA: TGTGCCAGCACCTTCGCAGGTTGGGAGACCCAGTACTTC
CDR3 protein: CASTFAGWETQYF
D gene: NA
clone size: NA
J gene: TRBJ2-5
V gene: TRBV12-3/TRBV12-4

CDR3 DNA: TGTGCCAGCAGATTGGAGGGTGAAAAACTGTTTTTT
CDR3 protein: CASRLEGEKLFF
D gene: NA
clone size: NA
J gene: TRBJ1-4
V gene: TRBV6-6

CDR3 DNA: TGTGCCAGCAGCCCGACAGGGGTGAAGACCCAGTACTTC
CDR3 protein: CASSPTGVKTQYF
D gene: TRBD1
clone size: NA
J gene: TRBJ2-5
V gene: TRBV7-3

CDR3 DNA: TGTGCCAGCAGTTACGGGACAGGGGTTAGCAATCAGCCCCAGCATTTT
CDR3 protein: CASSYGTGVSNQPQHF
D gene: TRBD1
clone size: NA
J gene: TRBJ1-5
V gene: TRBV6-6

CDR3 DNA: TGTGCCAGCAGACCGGAGGGGAGGCAAGAGACCCAGTACTTC
CDR3 protein: CASRPEGRQETQYF
D gene: NA
clone size: NA
J gene: TRBJ2-5
V gene: TRBV7-6

CDR3 DNA: TGTGCCAGCAGTTACTCGATATCCGGGACAGGGGGCTACAATGAGCAGTTCTTC
CDR3 protein: CASSYSISGTGGYNEQFF
D gene: TRBD1
clone size: NA
J gene: TRBJ2-1
V gene: TRBV6-2/TRBV6-3

CDR3 DNA: TGTGCCAGCAGTCTGGGGGGGGCGAACACTGAAGCTTTCTTT
CDR3 protein: CASSLGGANTEAFF
D gene: NA
clone size: NA
J gene: TRBJ1-1
V gene: TRBV2

CDR3 DNA: TGTGCCAGCAGCCAAGAAGTGACTTATAATTCACCCCTCCACTTT
CDR3 protein: CASSQEVTYNSPLHF
D gene: NA
clone size: NA
J gene: TRBJ1-6
V gene: TRBV3-1/TRBV3-2

CDR3 DNA: TGTGCCAGCAGTCGCCGAGCCCGGGACAGGGACAATGAGCAGTTCTTC
CDR3 protein: CASSRRARDRDNEQFF
D gene: TRBD1
clone size: NA
J gene: TRBJ2-1
V gene: TRBV28

CDR3 DNA: TGTGCCAGCTCACCGGGACAGGGCTACTACGAGCAGTACTTC
CDR3 protein: CASSPGQGYYEQYF
D gene: TRBD1
clone size: NA
J gene: TRBJ2-7
V gene: TRBV18

CDR3 DNA: TGCGCCAGCAGATCGACAGACTTTTACGAGCGAGGGTACTTC
CDR3 protein: CASRSTDFYERGYF
D gene: NA
clone size: NA
J gene: TRBJ2-7
V gene: TRBV5-1

CDR3 DNA: TGTGCCAGCAGTGCCAGACAGGGGATCTCACCCCTCCACTTT
CDR3 protein: CASSARQGISPLHF
D gene: TRBD1
clone size: NA
J gene: TRBJ1-6
V gene: TRBV2

CDR3 DNA: TGTGCCAGCTCACCGGACAGGAGGCGTAATAACTATGGCTACACCTTC
CDR3 protein: CASSPDRRRNNYGYTF
D gene: TRBD1
clone size: NA
J gene: TRBJ1-2
V gene: TRBV18

CDR3 DNA: TGTGCCAGCAGTCTACGACAGGGGATGAACACCGGGGAGCTGTTTTTT
CDR3 protein: CASSLRQGMNTGELFF
D gene: TRBD1
clone size: NA
J gene: TRBJ2-2
V gene: TRBV27

CDR3 DNA: TGTGCCAGCAGCGATGGGACAGGGACTGGAAACACCATATATTTT
CDR3 protein: CASSDGTGTGNTIYF
D gene: TRBD1
clone size: NA
J gene: TRBJ1-3
V gene: TRBV11-2

CDR3 DNA: TGTGCCACCAGTGACCCCAGCGGGGGGGGTGTTACAGATACGCAGTATTTT
CDR3 protein: CATSDPSGGGVTDTQYF
D gene: TRBD2
clone size: NA
J gene: TRBJ2-3
V gene: TRBV24-1

CDR3 DNA: TGTGCCAGCAGTCCCTTTACAGGGCTGGATCAGCCCCAGCATTTT
CDR3 protein: CASSPFTGLDQPQHF
D gene: NA
clone size: NA
J gene: TRBJ1-5
V gene: TRBV5-8

CDR3 DNA: TGTGCCAGCAGCTCACAGGGGGGCAATCAGCCCCAGCATTTT
CDR3 protein: CASSSQGGNQPQHF
D gene: TRBD1
clone size: few
J gene: TRBJ1-5
V gene: TRBV2

CDR3 DNA: TGCGCCAGCAGCTTGACAGTTGGAGGCTACACCTTC
CDR3 protein: CASSLTVGGYTF
D gene: NA
clone size: NA
J gene: TRBJ1-2
V gene: TRBV5-1

CDR3 DNA: TGTGCCTGGACCTCAGTCTATGGCTACACCTTC
CDR3 protein: CAWTSVYGYTF
D gene: NA
clone size: NA
J gene: TRBJ1-2
V gene: TRBV30

CDR3 DNA: TGTGCCAGCAGCCCCGGAAGCGTTCGCACAGATACGCAGTATTTT
CDR3 protein: CASSPGSVRTDTQYF
D gene: NA
clone size: NA
J gene: TRBJ2-3
V gene: TRBV5-4

CDR3 DNA: TGCGCCAGCAGCTTGGGGGGACAGGGAAGTTTCTACACCTTC
CDR3 protein: CASSLGGQGSFYTF
D gene: TRBD1
clone size: NA
J gene: TRBJ1-2
V gene: TRBV5-1

CDR3 DNA: TGTGCCACCGAAGGGGGCGCTATGGGTTCACCCCTCCACTTT
CDR3 protein: CATEGGAMGSPLHF
D gene: TRBD1
clone size: few
J gene: TRBJ1-6
V gene: TRBV28

CDR3 DNA: TGTGCCAGCAGCACCCTGACAGGGTTCGAGCAGTACTTC
CDR3 protein: CASSTLTGFEQYF
D gene: TRBD1
clone size: NA
J gene: TRBJ2-7
V gene: TRBV12-3/TRBV12-4

CDR3 DNA: TGCAGTGCGAGTTCTGGGGGACAGGGGAATTCACCCCTCCACTTT
CDR3 protein: CSASSGGQGNSPLHF
D gene: TRBD1
clone size: NA
J gene: TRBJ1-6
V gene: TRBV20-1

CDR3 DNA: TGTGCCAGCAGGCCCGGGACTAGCGGGGGGGTACCCCAAGAGACCCAGTACTTC
CDR3 protein: CASRPGTSGGVPQETQYF
D gene: TRBD2
clone size: NA
J gene: TRBJ2-5
V gene: TRBV2

CDR3 DNA: TGTGCCAGCAGCCAAGATCAGGGACAGGGGGGATATGGCTACACCTTC
CDR3 protein: CASSQDQGQGGYGYTF
D gene: TRBD1
clone size: NA
J gene: TRBJ1-2
V gene: TRBV4-2

CDR3 DNA: TGTGCCAGCAGACGAACAGGGGAAGATACGCAGTATTTT
CDR3 protein: CASRRTGEDTQYF
D gene: TRBD1
clone size: NA
J gene: TRBJ2-3
V gene: TRBV11-3